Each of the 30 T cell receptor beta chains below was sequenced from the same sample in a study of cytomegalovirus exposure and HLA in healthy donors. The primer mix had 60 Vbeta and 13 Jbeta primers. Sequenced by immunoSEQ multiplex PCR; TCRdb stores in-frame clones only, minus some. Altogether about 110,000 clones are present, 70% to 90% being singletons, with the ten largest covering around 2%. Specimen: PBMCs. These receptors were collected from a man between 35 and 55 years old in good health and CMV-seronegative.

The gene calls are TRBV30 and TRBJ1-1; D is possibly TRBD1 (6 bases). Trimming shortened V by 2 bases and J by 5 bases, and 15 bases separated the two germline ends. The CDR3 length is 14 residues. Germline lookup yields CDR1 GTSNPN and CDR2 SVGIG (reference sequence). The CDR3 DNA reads TGTGCCTGGAGTCCAACAGGGAAGACGACTGAAGCTTTCTTT. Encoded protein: CAWSPTGKTTEAFF.

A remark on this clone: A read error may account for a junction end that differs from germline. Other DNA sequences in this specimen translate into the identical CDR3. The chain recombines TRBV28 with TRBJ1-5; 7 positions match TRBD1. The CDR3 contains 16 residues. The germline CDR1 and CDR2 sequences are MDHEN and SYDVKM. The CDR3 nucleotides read TGTGCCAGCAGTACCCCGGGACAGAGTAGCAATCAGCCTCAGCATTTT. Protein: CASSTPGQSSNQPQHF.

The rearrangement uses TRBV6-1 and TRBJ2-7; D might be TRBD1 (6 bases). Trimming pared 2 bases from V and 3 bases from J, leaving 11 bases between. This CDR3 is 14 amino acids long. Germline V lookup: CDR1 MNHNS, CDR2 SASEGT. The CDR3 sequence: CASSEFGTNYEQYF. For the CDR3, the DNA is TGTGCCAGCAGTGAATTCGGGACAAACTACGAGCAGTACTTC.

This CDR3 is CSVAPPAFENTEAFF. The CDR3 region has the DNA TGCAGCGTCGCACCTCCAGCGTTTGAGAACACTGAAGCTTTCTTT. The V gene is TRBV29-1, the J gene TRBJ1-1; D not certain. Trimming removed 6 bases from V and 1 base from J, with 18 bases in between. The CDR3 extends over 15 amino acids. CDR1 and CDR2 (germline): SQVTM, ANQGSEA. Combining the CDR3 with reference TRBV29-1 and TRBJ1-1 gives the whole variable domain SAVISQKPSRDICQRGTSLTIQCQVDSQVTMMFWYRQQPGQSLTLIATANQGSEATYESGFVIDKFPISRPNLTFSTLTVSNMSPEDSSIYLCSVAPPAFENTEAFFGQGTRLTVV.

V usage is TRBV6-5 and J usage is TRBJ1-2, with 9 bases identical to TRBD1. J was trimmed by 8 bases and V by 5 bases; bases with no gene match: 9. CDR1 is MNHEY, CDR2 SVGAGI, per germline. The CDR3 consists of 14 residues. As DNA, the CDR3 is TGTGCCAGCAGTATAACAGGGGGCGGAGAGGGCTACACCTTC. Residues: CASSITGGGEGYTF.

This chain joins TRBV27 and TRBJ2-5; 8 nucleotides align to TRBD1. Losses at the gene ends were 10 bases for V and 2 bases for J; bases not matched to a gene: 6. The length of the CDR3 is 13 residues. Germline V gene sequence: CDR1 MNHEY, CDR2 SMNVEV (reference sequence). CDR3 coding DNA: TGTGCCACCGGACAGGGCCGACAAGAGACCCAGTACTTC. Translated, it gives CATGQGRQETQYF.

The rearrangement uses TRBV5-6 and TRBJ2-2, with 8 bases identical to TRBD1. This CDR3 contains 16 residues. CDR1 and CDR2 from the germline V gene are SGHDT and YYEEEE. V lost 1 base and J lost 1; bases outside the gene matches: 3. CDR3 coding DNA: TGTGCCAGCAGCTTGTTGGGACAGGAGAACACCGGGGAGCTGTTTTTT. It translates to CASSLLGQENTGELFF.

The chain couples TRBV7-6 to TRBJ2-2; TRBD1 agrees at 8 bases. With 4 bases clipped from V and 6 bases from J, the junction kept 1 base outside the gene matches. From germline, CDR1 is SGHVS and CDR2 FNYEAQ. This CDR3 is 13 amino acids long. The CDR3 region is CASSSGGSGELFF. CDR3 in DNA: TGTGCCAGCAGCTCAGGGGGCTCCGGGGAGCTGTTTTTT.

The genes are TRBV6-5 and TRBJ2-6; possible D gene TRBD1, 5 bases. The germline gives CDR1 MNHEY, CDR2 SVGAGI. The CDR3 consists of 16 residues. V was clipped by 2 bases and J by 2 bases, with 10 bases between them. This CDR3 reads CASSYMGPPGANVLTF. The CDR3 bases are TGTGCCAGCAGTTACATGGGGCCCCCTGGGGCCAACGTCCTGACTTTC.

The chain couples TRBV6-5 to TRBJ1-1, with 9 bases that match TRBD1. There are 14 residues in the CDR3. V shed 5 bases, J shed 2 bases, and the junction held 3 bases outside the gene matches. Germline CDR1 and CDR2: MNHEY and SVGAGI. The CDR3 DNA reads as TGTGCCAGCAGTGTGGACAGGGGAAACACTGAAGCTTTCTTT. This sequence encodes CASSVDRGNTEAFF.

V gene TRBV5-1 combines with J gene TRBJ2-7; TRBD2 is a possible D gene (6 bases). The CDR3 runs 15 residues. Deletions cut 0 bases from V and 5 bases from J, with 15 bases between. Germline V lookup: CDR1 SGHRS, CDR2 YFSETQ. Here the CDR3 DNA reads TGCGCCAGCAGCTTGGGTTGGGACTCAACGCACGAGCAGTACTTC. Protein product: CASSLGWDSTHEQYF.

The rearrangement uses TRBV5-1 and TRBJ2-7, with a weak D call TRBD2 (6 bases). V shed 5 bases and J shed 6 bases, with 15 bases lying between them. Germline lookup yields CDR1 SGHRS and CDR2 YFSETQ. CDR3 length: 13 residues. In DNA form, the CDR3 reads TGCGCCAGCAGGAGCTGGGGGGTAGGCGAGCAGTACTTC. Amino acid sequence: CASRSWGVGEQYF.

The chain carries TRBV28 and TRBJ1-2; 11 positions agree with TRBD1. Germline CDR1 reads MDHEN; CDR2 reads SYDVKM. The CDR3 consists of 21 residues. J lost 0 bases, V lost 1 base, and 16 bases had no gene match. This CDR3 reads CASSLLVGAGTGGYPNYGYTF. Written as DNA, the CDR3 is TGTGCCAGCAGTTTATTAGTAGGTGCGGGGACAGGGGGATATCCTAACTATGGCTACACCTTC.

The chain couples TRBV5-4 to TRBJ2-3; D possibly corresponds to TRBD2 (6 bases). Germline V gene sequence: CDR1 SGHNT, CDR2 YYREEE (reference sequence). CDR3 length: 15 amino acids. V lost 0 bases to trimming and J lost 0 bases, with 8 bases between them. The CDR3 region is CASSLGGLSTDTQYF. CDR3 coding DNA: TGTGCCAGCAGCTTGGGGGGACTGAGCACAGATACGCAGTATTTT.

CDR3 nucleotide sequence: TGTGCCACCAGCAGAGCCGGGGGTACCGGCGAGCAGTACTTC. Its translation: CATSRAGGTGEQYF. The chain is built from TRBV15 and TRBJ2-7, with a tentative D call TRBD2 (6 bases). Germline lookup yields CDR1 LNHNV and CDR2 YYDKDF (reference sequence). The CDR3 has 14 residues. V lost 1 base and J 6 bases, leaving 13 bases between the germline ends. Drawing the rest from reference TRBV15 and TRBJ2-7, the complete variable domain is DAMVIQNPRYQVTQFGKPVTLSCSQTLNHNVMYWYQQKSSQAPKLLFHYYDKDFNNEADTPDNFQSRRPNTSFCFLDIRSPGLGDTAMYLCATSRAGGTGEQYFGPGTRLTVT.

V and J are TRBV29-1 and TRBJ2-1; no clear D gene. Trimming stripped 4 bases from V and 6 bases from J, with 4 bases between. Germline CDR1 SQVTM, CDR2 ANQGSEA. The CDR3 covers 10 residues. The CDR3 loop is CSVGLNEQFF. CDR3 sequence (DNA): TGCAGCGTTGGGCTCAATGAGCAGTTCTTC.

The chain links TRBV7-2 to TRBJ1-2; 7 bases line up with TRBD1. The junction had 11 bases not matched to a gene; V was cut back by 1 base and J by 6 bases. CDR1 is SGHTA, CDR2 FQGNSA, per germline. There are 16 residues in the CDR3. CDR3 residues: CASSLGDHRGWDGYTF. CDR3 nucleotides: TGTGCCAGCAGCTTAGGGGACCACAGGGGATGGGATGGCTACACCTTC.

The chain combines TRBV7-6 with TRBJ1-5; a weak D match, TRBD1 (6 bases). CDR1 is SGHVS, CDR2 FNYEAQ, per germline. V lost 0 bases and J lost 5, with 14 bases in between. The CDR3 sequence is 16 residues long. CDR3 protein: CASSLAEGGGDQPQHF. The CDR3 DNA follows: TGTGCCAGCAGCTTAGCGGAGGGGGGAGGGGATCAGCCCCAGCATTTT.

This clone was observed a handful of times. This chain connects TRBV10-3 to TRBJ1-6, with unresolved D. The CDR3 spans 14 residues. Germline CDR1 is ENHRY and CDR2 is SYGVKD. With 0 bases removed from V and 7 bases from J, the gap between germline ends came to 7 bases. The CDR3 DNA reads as TGTGCCATCAGTGAGTCGTGGCAGAATTCACCCCTCCACTTT. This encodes CAISESWQNSPLHF.

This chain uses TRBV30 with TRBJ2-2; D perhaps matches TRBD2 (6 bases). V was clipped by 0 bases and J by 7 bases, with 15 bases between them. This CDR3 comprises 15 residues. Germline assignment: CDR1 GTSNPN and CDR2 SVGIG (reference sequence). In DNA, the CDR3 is TGTGCCTGGAGTGTACTGGGGGGAAGGGGCGGGGAGCTGTTTTTT. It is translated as CAWSVLGGRGGELFF.

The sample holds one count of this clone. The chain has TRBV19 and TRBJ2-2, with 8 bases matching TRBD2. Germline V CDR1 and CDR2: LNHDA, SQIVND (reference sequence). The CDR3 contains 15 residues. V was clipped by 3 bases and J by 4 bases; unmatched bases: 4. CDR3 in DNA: TGTGCCAGTAGTATCAGAGCGGGGGTCACCGGGGAGCTGTTTTTT. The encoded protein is CASSIRAGVTGELFF.

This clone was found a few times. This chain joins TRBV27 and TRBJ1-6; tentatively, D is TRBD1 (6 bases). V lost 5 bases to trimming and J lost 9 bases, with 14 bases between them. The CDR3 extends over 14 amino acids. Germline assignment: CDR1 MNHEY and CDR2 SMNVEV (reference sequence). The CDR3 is CASSQQGKASPLHF. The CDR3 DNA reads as TGTGCCAGCAGTCAACAGGGTAAAGCTTCACCCCTCCACTTT.

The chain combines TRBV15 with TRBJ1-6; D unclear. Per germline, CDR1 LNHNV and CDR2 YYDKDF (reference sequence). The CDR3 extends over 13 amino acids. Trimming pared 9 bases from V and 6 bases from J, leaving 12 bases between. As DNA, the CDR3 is TGTGCCACTAGGAGGACCTCTAATTCACCCCTCCACTTT. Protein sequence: CATRRTSNSPLHF.

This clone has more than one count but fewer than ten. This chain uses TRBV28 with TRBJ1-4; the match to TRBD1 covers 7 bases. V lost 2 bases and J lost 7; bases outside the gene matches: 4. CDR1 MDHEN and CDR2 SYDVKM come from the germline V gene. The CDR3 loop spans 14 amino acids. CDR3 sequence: CASSLAGQPEKLFF. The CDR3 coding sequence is TGTGCCAGCAGTTTAGCGGGACAGCCTGAAAAACTGTTTTTT.

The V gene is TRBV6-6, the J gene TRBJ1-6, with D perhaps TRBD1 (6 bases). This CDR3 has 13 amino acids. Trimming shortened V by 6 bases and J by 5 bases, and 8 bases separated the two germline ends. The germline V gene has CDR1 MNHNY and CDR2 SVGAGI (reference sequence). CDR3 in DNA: TGTGCCAGCAGCCCAGGGGATAATTCACCCCTCCACTTT. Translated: CASSPGDNSPLHF.

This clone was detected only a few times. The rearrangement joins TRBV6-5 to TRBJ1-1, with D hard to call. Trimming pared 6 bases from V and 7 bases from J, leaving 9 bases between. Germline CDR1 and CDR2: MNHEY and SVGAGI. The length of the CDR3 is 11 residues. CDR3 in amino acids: CASRAGGEAFF. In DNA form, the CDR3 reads TGTGCCAGCAGGGCGGGCGGTGAAGCTTTCTTT.

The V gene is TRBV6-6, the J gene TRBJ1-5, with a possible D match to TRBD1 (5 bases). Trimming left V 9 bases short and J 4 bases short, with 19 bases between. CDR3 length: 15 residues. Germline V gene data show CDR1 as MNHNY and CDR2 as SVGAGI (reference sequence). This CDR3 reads CARGGGFPSNQPQHF. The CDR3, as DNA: TGTGCCAGAGGCGGGGGGTTTCCGTCTAATCAGCCCCAGCATTTT.

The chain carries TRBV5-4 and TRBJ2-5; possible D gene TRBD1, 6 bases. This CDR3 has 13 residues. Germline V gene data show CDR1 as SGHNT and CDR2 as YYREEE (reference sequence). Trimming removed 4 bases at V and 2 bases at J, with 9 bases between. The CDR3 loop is CASSRQEQETQYF. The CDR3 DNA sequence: TGTGCCAGCAGCCGACAGGAGCAAGAGACCCAGTACTTC.

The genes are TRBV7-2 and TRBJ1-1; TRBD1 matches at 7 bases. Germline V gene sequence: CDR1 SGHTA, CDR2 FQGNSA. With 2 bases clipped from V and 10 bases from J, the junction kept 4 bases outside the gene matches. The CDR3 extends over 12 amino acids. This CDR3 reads CASSLRTGLAFF. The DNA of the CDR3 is TGTGCCAGCAGCTTACGGACAGGTTTAGCTTTCTTT.

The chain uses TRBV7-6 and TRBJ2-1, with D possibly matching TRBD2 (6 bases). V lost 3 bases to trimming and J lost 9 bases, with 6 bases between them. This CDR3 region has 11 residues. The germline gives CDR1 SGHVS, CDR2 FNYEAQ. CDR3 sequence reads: CASSFGGEQFF. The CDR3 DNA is TGTGCCAGCAGCTTCGGGGGTGAGCAGTTCTTC.